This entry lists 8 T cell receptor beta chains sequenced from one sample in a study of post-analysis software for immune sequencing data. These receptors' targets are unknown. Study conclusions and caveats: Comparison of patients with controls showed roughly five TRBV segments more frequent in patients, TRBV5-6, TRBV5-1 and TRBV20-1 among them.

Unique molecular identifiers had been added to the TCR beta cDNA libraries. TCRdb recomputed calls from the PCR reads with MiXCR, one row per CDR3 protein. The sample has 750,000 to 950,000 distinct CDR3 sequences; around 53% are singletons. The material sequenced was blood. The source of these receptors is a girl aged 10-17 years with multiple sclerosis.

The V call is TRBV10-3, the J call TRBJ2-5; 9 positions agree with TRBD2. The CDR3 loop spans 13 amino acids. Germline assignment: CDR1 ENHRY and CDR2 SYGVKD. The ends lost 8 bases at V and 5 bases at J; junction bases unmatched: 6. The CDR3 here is CAIGGGALETQYF. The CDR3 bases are TGTGCCATCGGCGGGGGGGCCCTCGAGACCCAGTACTTC.

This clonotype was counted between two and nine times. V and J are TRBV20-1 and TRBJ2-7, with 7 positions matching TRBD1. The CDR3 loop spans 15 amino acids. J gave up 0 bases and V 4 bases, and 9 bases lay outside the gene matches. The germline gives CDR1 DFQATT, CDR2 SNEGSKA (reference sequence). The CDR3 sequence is CSATYRGASSYEQYF. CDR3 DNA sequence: TGCAGTGCTACCTACAGGGGCGCGAGCTCCTACGAGCAGTACTTC.

The CDR3 DNA follows: TGTGCCAGCAGTTCCCCCGGGACTAGCTTTCATGAGCAGTTCTTC. This translates into CASSSPGTSFHEQFF. This chain links TRBV6-5 with TRBJ2-1, with 9 bases fitting TRBD2. The CDR3 has 15 amino acids. The V gene end was trimmed by 4 bases and the J gene end by 8 bases; junction bases not matched to a gene: 9. Germline V CDR1 and CDR2: MNHEY, SVGAGI.

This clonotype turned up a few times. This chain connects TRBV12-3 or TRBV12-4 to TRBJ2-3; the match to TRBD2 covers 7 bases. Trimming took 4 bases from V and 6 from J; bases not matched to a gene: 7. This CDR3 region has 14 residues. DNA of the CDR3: TGTGCCAGCAGTTCCATCGGACTAGGGGATACGCAGTATTTT. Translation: CASSSIGLGDTQYF.

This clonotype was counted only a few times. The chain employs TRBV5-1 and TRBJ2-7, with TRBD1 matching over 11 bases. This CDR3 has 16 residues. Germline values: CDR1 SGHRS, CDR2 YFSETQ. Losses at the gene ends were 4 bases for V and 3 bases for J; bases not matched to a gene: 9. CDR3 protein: CASSADWGQGVYEQYF. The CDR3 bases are TGCGCCAGCAGCGCGGATTGGGGACAGGGGGTCTACGAGCAGTACTTC.

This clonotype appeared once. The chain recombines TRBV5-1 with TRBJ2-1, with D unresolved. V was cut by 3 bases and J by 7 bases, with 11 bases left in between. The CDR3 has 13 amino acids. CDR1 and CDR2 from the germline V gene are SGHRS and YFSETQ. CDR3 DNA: TGCGCCAGCAGCTCCCCAAGGCAAAATGAGCAGTTCTTC. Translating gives CASSSPRQNEQFF.

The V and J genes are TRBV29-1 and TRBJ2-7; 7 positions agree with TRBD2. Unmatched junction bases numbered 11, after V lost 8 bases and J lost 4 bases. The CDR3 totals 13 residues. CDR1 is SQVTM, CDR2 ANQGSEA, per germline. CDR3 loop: CSTSDPGGYEQYF. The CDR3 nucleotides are TGCAGCACGTCGGACCCCGGGGGGTACGAGCAGTACTTC.

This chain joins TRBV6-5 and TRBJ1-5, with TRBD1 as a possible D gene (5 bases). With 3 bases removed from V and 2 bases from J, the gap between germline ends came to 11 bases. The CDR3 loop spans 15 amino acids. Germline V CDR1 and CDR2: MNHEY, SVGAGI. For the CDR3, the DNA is TGTGCCAGCAGTTATGGGGCTTTGGGCAATCAGCCCCAGCATTTT. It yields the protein CASSYGALGNQPQHF.